This paragraph covers one T cell receptor (beta chain) sequence. This record belongs to a study of blood T cell repertoires in COVID-19. Study overall: COVID-19 samples, acute and convalescent, were from the United States, Italy and Spain.

This CDR3 is 14 amino acids long. V lost 3 bases, J lost 2 bases, and 2 bases stayed unmatched. CDR1 and CDR2 from the germline V gene are SGHRS and YFSETQ. Original processing notes: The authors estimated nucleated cell counts from reference gene primer amplification. Produced via immunoSEQ multiplex PCR; TCRdb's table is partial and in-frame only. The V and J calls and the clone size are those of that table, but D and trimming were determined from the DNA. The sample has approximately 10,000 clones, around 90% seen once. The receptor was isolated from a human donor in a cohort sampled during active COVID-19. The chain has TRBV5-1 and TRBJ2-3, with 8 bases identical to TRBD2. What was sequenced was peripheral blood. Here the CDR3 reads CASSSGGSTDTQYF. For the CDR3, the DNA is TGCGCCAGCAGCTCGGGAGGGTCCACAGATACGCAGTATTTT. The whole variable domain, filled in from reference TRBV5-1 and TRBJ2-3, reads KAGVTQTPRYLIKTRGQQVTLSCSPISGHRSVSWYQQTPGQGLQFLFEYFSETQRNKGNFPGRFSGRQFSNSRSEMNVSTLELGDSALYLCASSSGGSTDTQYFGPGTRLTVL.